Following are 21 T cell receptor beta chains from one sample sequenced in a study of blood T cells in healthy people across ages. Alongside a J-beta primer mix, a sample-barcoded 5' primer served in a second PCR lasting 7 to 11 cycles. TCRdb analysed the 5' RACE reads with MiXCR anew, one entry per CDR3 protein. The sample lists some 700,000 distinct CDR3 sequences, about 42% occurring once. The sequenced material came from blood. Source of these receptors: a woman aged 55 to 70 in good health.

V gene TRBV20-1 combines with J gene TRBJ2-3, with D perhaps matching TRBD2 (5 bases). Germline V gene lookup returns CDR1 DFQATT and CDR2 SNEGSKA (reference sequence). V shed 0 bases and J shed 6 bases, with 13 bases lying between them. The CDR3 has 14 amino acids. As DNA, the CDR3 is TGCAGTGCTAGAGATGACCGGCGCGGGGATACGCAGTATTTT. Translating gives CSARDDRRGDTQYF.

In this sample, this clonotype turned up many times. CDR3: CASSAIQGAGGYTF. The CDR3 bases are TGCGCCAGCAGCGCAATACAGGGGGCAGGTGGCTACACCTTC. The rearrangement uses TRBV5-1 and TRBJ1-2, with TRBD1 matching over 9 bases. The CDR3 consists of 14 residues. V trimming: 4 bases; J trimming: 7 bases; junction bases outside the gene matches: 8. From germline, CDR1 is SGHRS and CDR2 YFSETQ.

This clonotype was observed a handful of times. The chain uses TRBV6-6 and TRBJ2-7; 8 bases agree with TRBD2. The CDR3 length is 14 residues. J was trimmed by 5 bases and V by 4 bases; bases with no gene match: 7. Germline assignment: CDR1 MNHNY and CDR2 SVGAGI (reference sequence). The CDR3 DNA sequence: TGTGCCAGCAGTTTAAAGCGGGAGTTGAACGAGCAGTACTTC. Translated, it gives CASSLKRELNEQYF.

J is TRBJ2-3 and V is TRBV25-1; TRBD2 matches at 12 bases. V gave up 2 bases and J gave up 5 bases; unmatched junction bases: 20. Looked up from germline, CDR1 is MGHDK and CDR2 is SYGVNS. CDR3 length: 21 residues. The CDR3 DNA reads TGTGCCAGCAGTGAACCGAGGGAGGGCCTAGCGGGAGGGCCGTGGAAAGATACGCAGTATTTT. This encodes CASSEPREGLAGGPWKDTQYF.

This clonotype was seen more than once but under ten times. The chain links TRBV5-6 to TRBJ2-5; 13 bases align to TRBD2. The CDR3 is made up of 15 amino acids. V trimming: 4 bases; J trimming: 5 bases; junction bases outside the gene matches: 5. The germline CDR1 and CDR2 sequences are SGHDT and YYEEEE. For the CDR3, the DNA is TGTGCCAGCAGCCAGAAACTAGCGGGAGGGGAGACCCAGTACTTC. Residues: CASSQKLAGGETQYF.

The CDR3: CASSLTSGRDERYF. The CDR3 DNA reads as TGTGCCAGTAGCCTGACTAGCGGGAGGGACGAGCGGTACTTC. The V call is TRBV19, the J call TRBJ2-5, with 14 bases fitting TRBD2. The V segment lost 6 bases and the J segment 13 bases; nucleotides outside the gene matches: 10. The CDR3 sequence is 14 residues long. Germline CDR1 and CDR2: LNHDA and SQIVND (reference sequence).

The V and J genes are TRBV6-2 or TRBV6-3 and TRBJ2-3; D remains unclear. The CDR3 runs to 12 residues. Trimming took 6 bases from V and 2 from J, leaving 6 bases between them. From germline, CDR1 is MNHEY and CDR2 SVGEGT. The DNA for the CDR3 is TGTGCCAGCAGCTCGATCACAGATACGCAGTATTTT. It translates to CASSSITDTQYF.

V and J are TRBV29-1 and TRBJ2-1; TRBD2 agrees at 7 bases. Trimming cost V 6 bases and J 5 bases; bases outside gene matches: 10. The germline V gene has CDR1 SQVTM and CDR2 ANQGSEA. The CDR3 runs 14 residues. The CDR3 region has the DNA TGCAGCGTACCGCGAGCGGGAATACACAATGAGCAGTTCTTC. Its translation: CSVPRAGIHNEQFF.

This clonotype was detected once. At one of its ends the junction is not consistent with the germline gene, which may arise from a read error. The CDR3 protein is CASPPRDDYNEQFF. For the CDR3, the DNA is TGTGCCAGCCCACCAAGGGATGACTACAATGAGCAGTTCTTC. The V and J genes are TRBV18 and TRBJ2-1; no reliable D call. This CDR3 comprises 14 residues. The germline gives CDR1 KGHSH, CDR2 LQKENI.

This clonotype has just a few counts. The chain carries TRBV4-2 and TRBJ2-5; D remains unclear. Germline CDR1 reads LGHNA; CDR2 reads YNFKEQ. V was pared by 0 bases and J by 4 bases, with 12 bases between. The CDR3 runs 15 residues. The CDR3 DNA is TGTGCCAGCAGCCAAGATGGTTTAGTCGGAGAGACCCAGTACTTC. Translated: CASSQDGLVGETQYF.

The chain has TRBV28 and TRBJ1-4; tentatively, D is TRBD1 (5 bases). CDR3 length equals 17 residues. V lost 2 bases, J lost 4 bases, and 17 bases lay in between. The germline V gene has CDR1 MDHEN and CDR2 SYDVKM. For the CDR3, the DNA is TGTGCCAGCAGTTTAATCCTTGGCAGGGTCGGTAATGAAAAACTGTTTTTT. This encodes CASSLILGRVGNEKLFF.

This clonotype came up a few times. The J gene is TRBJ2-3, the V gene TRBV20-1, with TRBD2 matching over 9 bases. Germline trimming cut 2 bases from V and 4 bases from J; bases unmatched to any gene: 7. The CDR3 length is 15 residues. Germline loops: CDR1 DFQATT, CDR2 SNEGSKA (reference sequence). In nucleotides, the CDR3 is TGCAGTGCTAGATGGGCGGGAGGGCCACCAGATACGCAGTATTTT. Residues: CSARWAGGPPDTQYF.

This clonotype appeared a few times. The CDR3 DNA reads TGTGCCAGCAGCTTAGAGACAGGTGGAGCCCAAGAGACCCAGTACTTC. It encodes CASSLETGGAQETQYF. The V call is TRBV13, the J call TRBJ2-5; possibly TRBD1 for D (6 bases). V was shortened by 1 base and J by 1 base, with 13 bases between the two germline ends. The CDR3 runs to 16 residues. Germline assignment: CDR1 PRHDT and CDR2 FYEKMQ (reference sequence).

This clonotype turned up a few times. The rearrangement links TRBV3-1 to TRBJ1-5, with 9 bases that match TRBD1. Germline CDR1 and CDR2: LGHDT and YNNKEL (reference sequence). V was pared by 5 bases and J by 4 bases, with 3 bases of the junction left unmatched. The CDR3 is made up of 14 amino acids. Here the CDR3 reads CASSTTGGNQPQHF. Written as DNA, the CDR3 is TGTGCCAGCAGCACGACAGGGGGTAATCAGCCCCAGCATTTT.

The chain recombines TRBV6-2 or TRBV6-3 with TRBJ2-1, with no clear D. The CDR3 is 15 residues long. V gave up 6 bases and J gave up 8 bases, with 20 bases separating them. From germline, CDR1 is MNHEY and CDR2 SVGEGT. CDR3 sequence reads: CASSPSRPFLDEQFF. The CDR3 region has the DNA TGTGCCAGCAGCCCCTCACGACCCTTTCTAGATGAGCAGTTCTTC.

This chain connects TRBV7-2 to TRBJ2-4; TRBD1 might be the D (5 bases). The CDR3 is 13 amino acids. Germline loops: CDR1 SGHTA, CDR2 FQGNSA. V lost 1 base to trimming and J lost 9 bases, with 10 bases between them. DNA of the CDR3: TGTGCCAGCAGCTTAGAAGGGGTGGGCATTCAGTACTTC. It specifies CASSLEGVGIQYF.

This chain joins TRBV6-5 and TRBJ2-1, with no clear D. V was clipped by 2 bases and J by 8 bases, with 13 bases between them. Germline V gene sequence: CDR1 MNHEY, CDR2 SVGAGI. The CDR3 sequence is 14 residues long. The DNA for the CDR3 is TGTGCCAGCAGTTACCATCGAAGAGGCGATGAGCAGTTCTTC. The encoded protein is CASSYHRRGDEQFF.

The sample holds many counts of this clonotype. The chain recombines TRBV7-2 with TRBJ2-5, with 13 bases aligning to TRBD2. The CDR3 spans 17 residues. Looked up from germline, CDR1 is SGHTA and CDR2 is FQGNSA. J gave up 2 bases and V 6 bases, and 9 bases lay outside the gene matches. CDR3 region: CASRQLAGGPGQETQYF. CDR3 nucleotides: TGTGCCAGCAGGCAACTAGCGGGAGGGCCGGGGCAAGAGACCCAGTACTTC.

The chain links TRBV3-1 to TRBJ2-1; D not certain. The closer fit of TRBJ2-7 to the DNA end suggests the J call may be wrong. CDR3 length: 15 residues. Germline-derived CDR1 and CDR2 are LGHDT and YNNKEL (reference sequence). The CDR3 region has the DNA TGTGCCAGCAGCCAAGAATTGGCCGGCGACAATGAGCAGTACTTC. Amino acid sequence: CASSQELAGDNEQYF.

The rearrangement links TRBV5-6 to TRBJ1-2; no reliable D call. V was clipped by 4 bases and J by 0 bases, with 10 bases between them. CDR1 and CDR2 from the germline V gene are SGHDT and YYEEEE. The CDR3 spans 14 residues. The CDR3 sequence: CASSQDRTNYGYTF. The CDR3 nucleotides are TGTGCCAGCAGCCAGGACCGGACTAACTATGGCTACACCTTC.

The V and J genes are TRBV12-3 or TRBV12-4 and TRBJ2-6; D gene uncertain. The V end was cut by 4 bases, the J end by 2 bases, with 15 bases between. The CDR3 runs to 17 residues. DNA of the CDR3: TGTGCCAGCAGTTCGGAACAGACTCCTCCTGGGGCCAACGTCCTGACTTTC. It encodes CASSSEQTPPGANVLTF.